This T cell receptor beta chain is drawn from a study of patients and donors after allogeneic stem cell transplantation. Germline lookup yields CDR1 SGHRS and CDR2 YFSETQ. Trimming removed 4 bases from V and 4 bases from J; junction bases left unmatched: 5. This CDR3 contains 15 residues. TCRdb used MiXCR to reprocess the RT-PCR reads, holding one entry per CDR3 protein. The table includes some 24,000 distinct CDR3 sequences, approximately 39% detected once. Source material: blood, either unsorted or a sorted T cell fraction (not recorded which). V gene TRBV5-1 combines with J gene TRBJ1-6, with 7 bases aligning to TRBD1. The TCR originated in a human donor who was either an allogeneic HSCT recipient or a stem cell or donor lymphocyte infusion donor (not recorded which). It is not recorded whose cells these are; they may come from a transplant donor. CDR3 sequence: CASSTGTEYNSPLHF. DNA for the CDR3: TGCGCCAGCAGCACCGGGACAGAATATAATTCACCCCTCCACTTT.